Below, 21 T cell receptor beta chains from the same sample are listed, as sequenced in a study of beta chain features in type 1 diabetes. Since all of the isolated RNA was reverse transcribed, expressed TCRB transcripts were what got sequenced. Produced via immunoSEQ multiplex PCR; TCRdb's table is partial and in-frame only. Counted here are 810,000 or so clones, 15% to 20% occurring once; the ten biggest clones make up 0.02% to 0.025%. The specimen was naive CD4+ T cells from blood. The receptor set was obtained from a woman between 18 and 29 years old in good health.

In its sample, this clone was seen a few times. The rearrangement links TRBV28 to TRBJ2-5, with TRBD1 as a possible D gene (5 bases). Germline V gene sequence: CDR1 MDHEN, CDR2 SYDVKM. The CDR3 runs 14 residues. Trimming shortened V by 4 bases and J by 5 bases, and 14 bases separated the two germline ends. CDR3: CASSSEGPGETQYF. As DNA, the CDR3 is TGTGCCAGCAGTTCAGAAGGGCCAGGGGAGACCCAGTACTTC.

CDR3 sequence: CASRLLRDSPHSGANVLTF. The CDR3 DNA reads as TGTGCCAGCAGGCTTCTCCGGGACAGCCCTCACTCTGGGGCCAACGTCCTGACTTTC. The gene calls are TRBV27 and TRBJ2-6; TRBD1 matches at 7 bases. CDR3 length: 19 residues. Germline V gives CDR1 MNHEY, CDR2 SMNVEV (reference sequence). V lost 6 bases, J lost 0 bases, and 14 bases stayed unmatched.

This clone was recorded a few times. This chain joins TRBV15 and TRBJ2-7, with 8 bases identical to TRBD1. The CDR3 is 12 amino acids. Trimming cost V 3 bases and J 10 bases; bases outside gene matches: 5. Looked up from germline, CDR1 is LNHNV and CDR2 is YYDKDF (reference sequence). The CDR3 reads CATSRPGQGQYF. The CDR3 bases are TGTGCCACCAGCAGGCCCGGACAGGGACAGTACTTC.

The CDR3 region is CAISEWAGGDEAFF. The DNA for the CDR3 is TGTGCCATCAGTGAATGGGCAGGGGGGGATGAAGCTTTCTTT. This sequence joins TRBV10-3 and TRBJ1-1; 7 bases fit TRBD1. This CDR3 region has 14 residues. Losses at the gene ends were 3 bases for V and 7 bases for J; bases not matched to a gene: 8. The germline V gene has CDR1 ENHRY and CDR2 SYGVKD.

This clone was counted only a few times. This sequence joins TRBV6-6 and TRBJ1-5, with unresolved D. Deletions cut 5 bases from V and 4 bases from J, with 6 bases between. Germline CDR1 MNHNY, CDR2 SVGAGI (reference sequence). There are 12 residues in the CDR3. CDR3 in amino acids: CASSQPNQPQHF. The CDR3 nucleotides read TGTGCCAGCAGTCAACCGAATCAGCCCCAGCATTTT.

The chain combines TRBV7-2 with TRBJ2-1; TRBD1 agrees at 11 bases. The trim removed 1 base at V and 4 bases at J, leaving 3 bases unmatched. Germline V lookup: CDR1 SGHTA, CDR2 FQGNSA. The length of the CDR3 is 16 residues. DNA for the CDR3: TGTGCCAGCAGCTTAGTCGGGACAGGGGGGTACAATGAGCAGTTCTTC. Residues: CASSLVGTGGYNEQFF. Combining the CDR3 with reference TRBV7-2 and TRBJ2-1 gives the whole variable domain GAGVSQSPSNKVTEKGKDVELRCDPISGHTALYWYRQSLGQGLEFLIYFQGNSAPDKSGLPSDRFSAERTGGSVSTLTIQRTQQEDSAVYLCASSLVGTGGYNEQFFGPGTRLTVL.

In its sample, this clone was seen a few times. The V and J genes are TRBV28 and TRBJ2-7; the match to TRBD2 covers 11 bases. Germline V CDR1 and CDR2: MDHEN, SYDVKM. Germline trimming cut 5 bases from V and 3 bases from J; bases unmatched to any gene: 9. The CDR3 runs to 16 residues. Written as DNA, the CDR3 is TGTGCCAGCAGTCTCGCGGGGACTAGCGGACGCTACGAGCAGTACTTC. Translating it yields CASSLAGTSGRYEQYF.

This clone was observed a few times. The chain links TRBV4-3 to TRBJ2-3; 11 bases fit TRBD1. Per germline, CDR1 LGHNA and CDR2 YSLEER. The CDR3 consists of 16 residues. V trimming: 1 base; J trimming: 4 bases; junction bases outside the gene matches: 4. CDR3 amino acids: CASSQADRGHADTQYF. The CDR3 bases are TGCGCCAGCAGCCAAGCGGACAGGGGGCATGCAGATACGCAGTATTTT.

This clone appeared a few times. V usage is TRBV18 and J usage is TRBJ2-7, with 12 bases fitting TRBD2. Germline loops: CDR1 KGHSH, CDR2 LQKENI. V shed 4 bases, J shed 3 bases, and the junction held 7 bases outside the gene matches. The CDR3 has 16 amino acids. The CDR3 loop is CASSLSSGRGYYEQYF. In nucleotides, the CDR3 is TGTGCCAGCTCACTCTCTAGCGGGAGGGGATACTACGAGCAGTACTTC.

This clone came up a few times. The chain joins TRBV10-3 to TRBJ2-7, with unresolved D. Germline assignment: CDR1 ENHRY and CDR2 SYGVKD. The CDR3 has 13 amino acids. The V end lost 2 bases, the J end lost 6 bases, and 11 bases lay between the germline ends. CDR3 residues: CAISEAQSPEQYF. Written as DNA, the CDR3 is TGTGCCATCAGTGAGGCTCAGTCCCCCGAGCAGTACTTC.

A word on this clone: The sample carries other DNA sequences with the same CDR3. The chain has TRBV19 and TRBJ2-2; D is tentatively TRBD1 or TRBD2 (6 bases each). There are 15 residues in the CDR3. The germline V and J ends were trimmed by 3 bases and 5 bases, with 13 bases remaining between them. CDR1 and CDR2 (germline): LNHDA, SQIVND (reference sequence). The CDR3 nucleotides read TGTGCCAGTAGTATCACGGGGGCTGGGACCGGGGAGCTGTTTTTT. Its translation is CASSITGAGTGELFF.

This clone has more than one count but fewer than ten. The gene calls are TRBV6-6 and TRBJ1-5; D may be TRBD1 (5 bases). Trimming cost V 7 bases and J 4 bases, with 14 bases left between them. This CDR3 comprises 14 residues. Germline CDR1 reads MNHNY; CDR2 reads SVGAGI (reference sequence). The CDR3 is CASTRDGGNQPQHF. In DNA, the CDR3 is TGTGCCAGCACTAGGGACGGAGGAAATCAGCCCCAGCATTTT.

In this sample, this clone turned up a few times. This sequence joins TRBV5-4 and TRBJ2-7; unclear D gene. V was clipped by 2 bases and J by 6 bases, with 18 bases between them. In germline, CDR1 is SGHNT, CDR2 YYREEE (reference sequence). The CDR3 has 15 amino acids. The DNA of the CDR3 is TGTGCCAGCAGCTTAACGGCGTCTTACCCTCTCGAGCAGTACTTC. It translates to CASSLTASYPLEQYF.

Points on this clone: This specimen includes other DNA sequences encoding the same CDR3. The genes are TRBV28 and TRBJ1-2, with D perhaps TRBD1 (6 bases). The CDR3 runs 13 residues. V lost 6 bases and J 1 base, leaving 9 bases between the germline ends. Germline CDR1 and CDR2: MDHEN and SYDVKM. This CDR3 reads CASRTGGNYGYTF. The CDR3 DNA is TGTGCCAGCAGGACAGGAGGTAACTATGGCTACACCTTC.

A few counts support this clone. This sequence joins TRBV2 and TRBJ2-5; D uncertain. Germline V lookup: CDR1 SNHLY, CDR2 FYNNEI. The CDR3 sequence is 14 residues long. With 5 bases removed from V and 2 bases from J, the gap between germline ends came to 12 bases. CDR3 loop: CASSPGRSQETQYF. CDR3 sequence (DNA): TGTGCCAGCAGTCCCGGGCGGAGTCAAGAGACCCAGTACTTC.

V and J are TRBV23-1 and TRBJ1-2, with a tentative D call TRBD1 (5 bases). TRBV23-1 is flagged as an ORF with uncertain function. V lost 7 bases and J lost 4, with 16 bases in between. CDR3 size: 14 residues. DNA of the CDR3: TGCGCCAGCAAGGGACCGTACAATCGCTATGGCTACACCTTC. Translation: CASKGPYNRYGYTF.

V usage is TRBV6-5 and J usage is TRBJ1-1, with D uncertain. The V end was cut by 7 bases, the J end by 8 bases, with 23 bases between. Germline CDR1 and CDR2: MNHEY and SVGAGI. The length of the CDR3 is 15 residues. In DNA form, the CDR3 reads TGTGCCAGCACCCCCTCGGACGGAGCGGGCCTCGAAGCTTTCTTT. Residues: CASTPSDGAGLEAFF.

V is TRBV4-1 and J is TRBJ2-1; either TRBD1 or TRBD2 may supply D (5 bases each). The V and J ends lost 1 base and 4 bases respectively, with 11 bases between them. Germline CDR1 is MGHRA and CDR2 is YSYEKL. The CDR3 sequence is 15 residues long. CDR3 protein: CASSQAGRLYNEQFF. For the CDR3, the DNA is TGCGCCAGCAGCCAAGCGGGACGTCTTTACAATGAGCAGTTCTTC.

The rearrangement links TRBV10-3 to TRBJ2-7; 13 bases agree with TRBD2. In germline, CDR1 is ENHRY, CDR2 SYGVKD. The CDR3 covers 16 residues. V trimming: 5 bases; J trimming: 7 bases; junction bases outside the gene matches: 11. CDR3 nucleotides: TGTGCCATCAGTCGACACGGGACTAGCGGGGCAGGGGAGCAGTACTTC. It translates to CAISRHGTSGAGEQYF.

This chain joins TRBV5-5 and TRBJ2-1, with 12 bases fitting TRBD2. The CDR3 loop spans 14 amino acids. The V gene's germline CDR1 is SGHKS and CDR2 YYEKEE (reference sequence). The ends lost 3 bases at V and 10 bases at J; junction bases unmatched: 5. The CDR3 bases are TGTGCCAGCAGCTCGACTAGCGGGAGAAACGAGCAGTTCTTC. Protein sequence: CASSSTSGRNEQFF.

This clone is a singleton in its sample. CDR3 coding DNA: TGTGCCAGCAGCATTGGGGCAGACAGCCGGGGTTACGAGCAGTACTTC. The encoded protein is CASSIGADSRGYEQYF. The J gene is TRBJ2-7, the V gene TRBV5-4, with D perhaps being TRBD1 or TRBD2 (5 bases each). The V gene's germline CDR1 is SGHNT and CDR2 YYREEE (reference sequence). V was cut by 4 bases and J by 4 bases, with 21 bases left in between. The CDR3 sequence is 16 residues long.